This T cell receptor (beta chain) is from a study of T cells in narcolepsy. Across the whole study: Donors had narcolepsy type 1 or type 2, or were healthy controls.

On this clone: Antigen specificity is unknown.

Overall study results and limits: Autoreactive clone sequences were missing from some blood memory CD4+ repertoires. Healthy controls reportedly lacked the autoreactive clonotypes serially found in patients' blood. HCRT-specific and TRIB2-specific autoreactive clonotypes appeared among same-patient CSF and blood CD4+ clonotypes.

Some clones are missing from TCRdb's copy, which holds only in-frame ones; the method was immunoSEQ multiplex PCR. The data show 12,000 or so clones, with over 90% seen just once and 0.9% to 1.3% held by the top ten. The V gene's germline CDR1 is MGHDK and CDR2 SYGVNS. V shed 6 bases and J shed 3 bases, with 14 bases lying between them. The length of the CDR3 is 14 residues. The chain joins TRBV25-1 to TRBJ2-5; D not certain. This TCR was recovered from a human donor with narcolepsy. Sequencing used CD45RA- memory CD4+ T cells from PBMCs. The CDR3 here is CASSLPVSEETQYF. CDR3 bases: TGTGCCAGCAGCCTTCCCGTCAGCGAAGAGACCCAGTACTTC. Complete variable domain (other parts from reference TRBV25-1 and TRBJ2-5): EADIYQTPRYLVIGTGKKITLECSQTMGHDKMYWYQQDPGMELHLIHYSYGVNSTEKGDLSSESTVSRIRTEHFPLTLESARPSHTSQYLCASSLPVSEETQYFGPGTRLLVL.